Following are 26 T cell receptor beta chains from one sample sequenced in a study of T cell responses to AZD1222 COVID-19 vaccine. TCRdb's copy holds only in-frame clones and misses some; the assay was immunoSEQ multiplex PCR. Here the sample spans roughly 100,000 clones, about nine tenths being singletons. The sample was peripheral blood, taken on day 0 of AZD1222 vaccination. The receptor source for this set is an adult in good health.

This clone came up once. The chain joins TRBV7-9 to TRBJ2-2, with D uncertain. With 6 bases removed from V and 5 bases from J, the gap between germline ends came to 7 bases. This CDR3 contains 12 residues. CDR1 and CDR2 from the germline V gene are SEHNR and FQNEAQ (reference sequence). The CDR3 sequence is CASRSQTGELFF. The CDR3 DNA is TGTGCCAGCAGGTCCCAAACCGGGGAGCTGTTTTTT.

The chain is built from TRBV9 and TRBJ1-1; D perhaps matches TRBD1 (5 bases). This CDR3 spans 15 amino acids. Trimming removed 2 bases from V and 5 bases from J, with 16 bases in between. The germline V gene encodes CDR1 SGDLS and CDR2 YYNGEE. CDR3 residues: CASSVFLGGGTEAFF. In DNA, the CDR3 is TGTGCCAGCAGCGTTTTTTTGGGGGGAGGGACTGAAGCTTTCTTT.

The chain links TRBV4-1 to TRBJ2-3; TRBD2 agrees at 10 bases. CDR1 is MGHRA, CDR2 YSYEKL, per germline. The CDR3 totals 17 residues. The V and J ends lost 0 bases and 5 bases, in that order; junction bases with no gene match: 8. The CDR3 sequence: CASSQDSQRGGIDTQYF. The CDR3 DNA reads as TGCGCCAGCAGCCAAGATAGCCAGCGGGGGGGCATAGATACGCAGTATTTT.

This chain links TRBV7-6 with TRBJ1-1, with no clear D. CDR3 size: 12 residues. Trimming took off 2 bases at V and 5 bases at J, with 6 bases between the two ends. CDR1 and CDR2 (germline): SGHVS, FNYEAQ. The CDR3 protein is CASSLSGTEAFF. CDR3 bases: TGTGCCAGCAGCTTAAGTGGGACTGAAGCTTTCTTT.

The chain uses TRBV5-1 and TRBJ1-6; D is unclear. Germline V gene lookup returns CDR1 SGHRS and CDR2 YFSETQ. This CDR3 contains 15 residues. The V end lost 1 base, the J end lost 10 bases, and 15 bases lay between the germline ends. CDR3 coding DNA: TGCGCCAGCAGCTTGTCTGATGCCCCTAGATCACCCCTCCACTTT. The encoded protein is CASSLSDAPRSPLHF.

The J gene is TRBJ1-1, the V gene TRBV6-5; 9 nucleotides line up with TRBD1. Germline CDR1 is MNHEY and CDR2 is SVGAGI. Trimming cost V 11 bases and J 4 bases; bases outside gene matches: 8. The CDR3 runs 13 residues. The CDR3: CAGTGTGTTEAFF. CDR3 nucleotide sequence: TGTGCCGGGACCGGGACAGGGACCACTGAAGCTTTCTTT.

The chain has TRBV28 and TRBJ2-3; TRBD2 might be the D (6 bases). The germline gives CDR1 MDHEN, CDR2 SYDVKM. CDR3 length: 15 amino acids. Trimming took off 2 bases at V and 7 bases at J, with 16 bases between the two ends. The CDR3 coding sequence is TGTGCCAGCAGTTTACGGGGGTACGATTCAAATACGCAGTATTTT. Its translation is CASSLRGYDSNTQYF.

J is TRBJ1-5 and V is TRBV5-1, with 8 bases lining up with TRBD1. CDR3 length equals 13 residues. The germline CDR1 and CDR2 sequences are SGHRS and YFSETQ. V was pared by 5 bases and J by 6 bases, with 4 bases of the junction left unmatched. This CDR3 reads CASRLDRGQPQHF. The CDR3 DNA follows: TGCGCCAGCAGGTTAGACAGGGGTCAGCCCCAGCATTTT.

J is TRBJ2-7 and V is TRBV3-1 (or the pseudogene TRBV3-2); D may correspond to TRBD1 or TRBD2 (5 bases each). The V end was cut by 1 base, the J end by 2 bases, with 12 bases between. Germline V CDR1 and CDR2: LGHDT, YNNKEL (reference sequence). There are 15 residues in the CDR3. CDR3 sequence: CASSQGWVGAYEQYF. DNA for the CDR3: TGTGCCAGCAGCCAAGGTTGGGTGGGGGCCTACGAGCAGTACTTC.

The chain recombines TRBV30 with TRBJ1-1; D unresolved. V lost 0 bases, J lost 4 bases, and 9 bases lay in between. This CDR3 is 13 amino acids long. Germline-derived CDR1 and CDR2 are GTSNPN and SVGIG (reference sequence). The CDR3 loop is CAWSVSGLTEAFF. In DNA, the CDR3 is TGTGCCTGGAGTGTATCCGGCCTCACTGAAGCTTTCTTT.

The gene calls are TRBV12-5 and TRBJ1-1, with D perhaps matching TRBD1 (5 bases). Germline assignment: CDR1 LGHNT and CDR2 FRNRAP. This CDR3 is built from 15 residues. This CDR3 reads CGSNYNVGQNTEAFF. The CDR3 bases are TGTGGATCCAACTATAACGTAGGACAGAACACTGAAGCTTTCTTT.

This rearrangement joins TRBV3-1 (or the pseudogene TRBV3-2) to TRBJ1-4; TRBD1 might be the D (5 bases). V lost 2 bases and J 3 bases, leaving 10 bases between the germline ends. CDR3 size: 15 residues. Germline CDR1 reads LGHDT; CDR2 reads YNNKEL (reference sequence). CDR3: CASSQPIRANEKLFF. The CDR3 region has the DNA TGTGCCAGCAGCCAACCAATCAGGGCTAATGAAAAACTGTTTTTT.

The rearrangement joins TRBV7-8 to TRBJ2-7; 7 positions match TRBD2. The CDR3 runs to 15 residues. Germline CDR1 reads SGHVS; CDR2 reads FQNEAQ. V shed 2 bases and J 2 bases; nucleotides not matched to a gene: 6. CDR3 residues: CASSLLGRVTYEQYF. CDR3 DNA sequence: TGTGCCAGCAGCTTATTGGGGAGGGTTACCTACGAGCAGTACTTC.

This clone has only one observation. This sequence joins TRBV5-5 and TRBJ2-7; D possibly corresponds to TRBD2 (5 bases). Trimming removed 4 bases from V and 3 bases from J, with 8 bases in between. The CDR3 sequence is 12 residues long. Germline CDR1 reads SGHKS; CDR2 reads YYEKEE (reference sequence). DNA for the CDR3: TGTGCCAGCAGCATCCGGGACTACGAGCAGTACTTC. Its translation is CASSIRDYEQYF. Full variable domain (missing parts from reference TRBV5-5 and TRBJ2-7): DAGVTQSPTHLIKTRGQQVTLRCSPISGHKSVSWYQQVLGQGPQFIFQYYEKEERGRGNFPDRFSARQFPNYSSELNVNALLLGDSALYLCASSIRDYEQYFGPGTRLTVT.

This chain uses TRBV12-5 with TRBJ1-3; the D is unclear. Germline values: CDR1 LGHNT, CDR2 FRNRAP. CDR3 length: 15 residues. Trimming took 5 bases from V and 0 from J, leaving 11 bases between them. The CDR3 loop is CASGPDIPSGNTIYF. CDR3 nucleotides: TGTGCTAGTGGTCCTGATATCCCCTCTGGAAACACCATATATTTT.

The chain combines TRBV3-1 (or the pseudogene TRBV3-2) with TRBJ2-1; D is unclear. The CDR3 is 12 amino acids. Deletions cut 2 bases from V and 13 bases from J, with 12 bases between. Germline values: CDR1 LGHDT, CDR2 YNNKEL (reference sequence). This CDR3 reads CASSQMDGSQFF. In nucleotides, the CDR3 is TGTGCCAGCAGCCAAATGGACGGATCACAGTTCTTC.

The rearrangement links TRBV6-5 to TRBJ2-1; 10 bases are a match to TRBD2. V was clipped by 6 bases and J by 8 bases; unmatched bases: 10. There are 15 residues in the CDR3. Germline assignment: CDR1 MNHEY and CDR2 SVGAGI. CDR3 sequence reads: CASSPAGGPDHEQFF. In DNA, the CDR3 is TGTGCCAGCAGCCCAGCGGGGGGGCCCGACCATGAGCAGTTCTTC.

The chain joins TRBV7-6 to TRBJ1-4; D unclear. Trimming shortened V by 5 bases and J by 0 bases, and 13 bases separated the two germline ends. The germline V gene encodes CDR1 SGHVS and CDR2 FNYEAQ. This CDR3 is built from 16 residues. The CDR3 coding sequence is TGTGCCAGCAGCCCGGGCGTGCAGGCAACTAATGAAAAACTGTTTTTT. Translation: CASSPGVQATNEKLFF.

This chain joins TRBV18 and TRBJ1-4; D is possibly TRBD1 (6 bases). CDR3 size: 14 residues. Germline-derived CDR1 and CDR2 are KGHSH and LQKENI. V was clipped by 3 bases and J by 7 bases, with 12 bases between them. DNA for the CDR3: TGTGCCAGCTCACCGACAGGTAGTGGTGAAAAACTGTTTTTT. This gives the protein CASSPTGSGEKLFF.

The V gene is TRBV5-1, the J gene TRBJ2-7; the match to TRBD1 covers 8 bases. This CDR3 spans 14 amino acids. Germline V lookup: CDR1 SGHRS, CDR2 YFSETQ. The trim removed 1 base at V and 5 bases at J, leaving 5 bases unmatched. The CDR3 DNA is TGCGCCAGCAGCTTGCACCCAGGGGGCGACGAGCAGTACTTC. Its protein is CASSLHPGGDEQYF.

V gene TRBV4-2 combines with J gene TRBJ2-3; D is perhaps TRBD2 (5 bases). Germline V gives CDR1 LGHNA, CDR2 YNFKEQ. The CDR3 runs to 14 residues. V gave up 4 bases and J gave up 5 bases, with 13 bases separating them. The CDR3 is CASSPTGVVDTQYF. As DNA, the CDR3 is TGTGCCAGCAGCCCTACCGGGGTAGTAGATACGCAGTATTTT.

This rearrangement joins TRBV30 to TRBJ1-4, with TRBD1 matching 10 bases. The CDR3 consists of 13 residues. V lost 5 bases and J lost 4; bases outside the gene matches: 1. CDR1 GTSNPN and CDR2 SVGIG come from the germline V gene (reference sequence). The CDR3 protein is CAWGTGDNEKLFF. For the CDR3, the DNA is TGTGCCTGGGGGACAGGGGATAATGAAAAACTGTTTTTT.

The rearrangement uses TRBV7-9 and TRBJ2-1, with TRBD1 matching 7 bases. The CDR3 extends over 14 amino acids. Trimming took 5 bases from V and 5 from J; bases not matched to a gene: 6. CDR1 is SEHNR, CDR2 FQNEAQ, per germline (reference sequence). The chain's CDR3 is CASSPQGMHNEQFF. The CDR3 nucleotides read TGTGCCAGCAGCCCACAGGGGATGCACAATGAGCAGTTCTTC.

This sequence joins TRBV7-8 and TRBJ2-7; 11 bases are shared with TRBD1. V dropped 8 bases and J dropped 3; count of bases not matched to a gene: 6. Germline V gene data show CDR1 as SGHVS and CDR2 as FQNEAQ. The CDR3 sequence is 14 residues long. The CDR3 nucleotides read TGTGCCAGCGGACAGGGGGCTTATGACTACGAGCAGTACTTC. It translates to CASGQGAYDYEQYF.

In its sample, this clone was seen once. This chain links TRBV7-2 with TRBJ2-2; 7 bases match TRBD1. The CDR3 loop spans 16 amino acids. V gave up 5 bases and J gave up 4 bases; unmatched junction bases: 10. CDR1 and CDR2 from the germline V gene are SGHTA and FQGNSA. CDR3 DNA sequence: TGTGCCAGCAGCCCCCAGACAGGGTTGGTCACCGGGGAGCTGTTTTTT. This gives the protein CASSPQTGLVTGELFF.

DNA for the CDR3: TGTGCCAGCAGTGCAAGCTCCACACACTACCTTTCCTACGAGCAGTACTTC. Amino acids: CASSASSTHYLSYEQYF. The gene calls are TRBV25-1 and TRBJ2-7; D is undetermined. Germline V gene data show CDR1 as MGHDK and CDR2 as SYGVNS. Trimming took off 4 bases at V and 1 base at J, with 20 bases between the two ends. The CDR3 spans 17 residues.